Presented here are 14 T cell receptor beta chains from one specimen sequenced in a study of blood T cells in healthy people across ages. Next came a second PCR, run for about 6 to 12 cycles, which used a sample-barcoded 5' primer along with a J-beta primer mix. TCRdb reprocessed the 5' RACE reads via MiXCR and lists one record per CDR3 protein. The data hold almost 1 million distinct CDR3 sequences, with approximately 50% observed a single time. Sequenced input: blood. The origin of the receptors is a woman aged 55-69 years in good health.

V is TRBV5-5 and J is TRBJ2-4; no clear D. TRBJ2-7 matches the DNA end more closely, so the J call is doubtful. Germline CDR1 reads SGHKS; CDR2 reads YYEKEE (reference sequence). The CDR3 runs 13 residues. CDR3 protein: CASSLYNSYEQYF. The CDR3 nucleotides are TGTGCCAGCAGCTTGTACAACTCCTACGAGCAGTACTTC.

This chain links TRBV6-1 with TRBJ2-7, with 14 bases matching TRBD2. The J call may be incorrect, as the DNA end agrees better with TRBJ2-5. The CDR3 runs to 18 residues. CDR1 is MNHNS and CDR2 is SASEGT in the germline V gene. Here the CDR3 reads CASSHRGLAGGDGETQYF. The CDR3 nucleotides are TGTGCCAGCAGCCACAGAGGACTAGCGGGAGGTGATGGGGAGACCCAGTACTTC.

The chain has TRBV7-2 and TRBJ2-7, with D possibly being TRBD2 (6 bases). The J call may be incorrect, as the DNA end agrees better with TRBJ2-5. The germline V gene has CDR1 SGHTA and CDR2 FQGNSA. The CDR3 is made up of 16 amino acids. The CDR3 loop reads CASSRGGGSGMETQYF. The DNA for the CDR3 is TGTGCCAGCAGCCGGGGAGGCGGGTCGGGGATGGAGACCCAGTACTTC.

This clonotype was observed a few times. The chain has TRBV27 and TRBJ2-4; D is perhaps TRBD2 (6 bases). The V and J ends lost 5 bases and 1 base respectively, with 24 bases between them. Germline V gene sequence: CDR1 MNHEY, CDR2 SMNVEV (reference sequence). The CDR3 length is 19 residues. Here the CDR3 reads CASSLRLGASTYAKNIQYF. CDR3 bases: TGTGCCAGCAGTCTCCGACTAGGTGCTAGTACCTATGCCAAAAACATTCAGTACTTC.

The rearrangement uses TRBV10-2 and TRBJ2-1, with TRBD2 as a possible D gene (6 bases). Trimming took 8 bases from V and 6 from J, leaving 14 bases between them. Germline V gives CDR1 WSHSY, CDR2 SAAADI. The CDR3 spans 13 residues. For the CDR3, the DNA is TGCGCCAGCGGGGCCGGGGGAATCAATGAGCAGTTCTTC. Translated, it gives CASGAGGINEQFF.

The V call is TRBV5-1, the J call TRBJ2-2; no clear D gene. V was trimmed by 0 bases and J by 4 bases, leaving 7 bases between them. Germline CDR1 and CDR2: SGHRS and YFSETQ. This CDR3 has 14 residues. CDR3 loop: CASSLGGSTGELFF. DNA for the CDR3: TGCGCCAGCAGCTTGGGGGGAAGCACCGGGGAGCTGTTTTTT.

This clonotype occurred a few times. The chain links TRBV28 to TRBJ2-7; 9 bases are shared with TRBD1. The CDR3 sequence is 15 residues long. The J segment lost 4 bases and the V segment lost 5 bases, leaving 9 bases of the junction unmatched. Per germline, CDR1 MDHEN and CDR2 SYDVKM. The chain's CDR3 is CASSAIGTGIYEQYF. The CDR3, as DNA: TGTGCCAGCAGTGCAATCGGGACAGGGATATACGAGCAGTACTTC.

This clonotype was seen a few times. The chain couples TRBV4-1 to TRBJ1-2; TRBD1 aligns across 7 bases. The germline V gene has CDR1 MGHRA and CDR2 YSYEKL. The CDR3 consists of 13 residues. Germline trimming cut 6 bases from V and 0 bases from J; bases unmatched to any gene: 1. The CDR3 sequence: CASRGQPNYGYTF. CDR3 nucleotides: TGCGCCAGCAGGGGACAGCCTAACTATGGCTACACCTTC.

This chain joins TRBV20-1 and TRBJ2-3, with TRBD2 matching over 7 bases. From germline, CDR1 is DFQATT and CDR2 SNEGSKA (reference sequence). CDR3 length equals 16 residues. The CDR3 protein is CSVAFGIAGGTDTQYF. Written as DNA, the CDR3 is TGCAGCGTGGCCTTCGGAATAGCGGGCGGCACAGATACGCAGTATTTT.

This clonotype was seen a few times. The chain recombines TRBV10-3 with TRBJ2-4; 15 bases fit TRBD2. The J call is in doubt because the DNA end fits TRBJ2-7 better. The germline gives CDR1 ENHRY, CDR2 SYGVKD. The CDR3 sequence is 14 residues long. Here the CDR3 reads CATQGLAGGYEQYF. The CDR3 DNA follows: TGTGCCACCCAGGGACTAGCGGGAGGATACGAGCAGTACTTC.

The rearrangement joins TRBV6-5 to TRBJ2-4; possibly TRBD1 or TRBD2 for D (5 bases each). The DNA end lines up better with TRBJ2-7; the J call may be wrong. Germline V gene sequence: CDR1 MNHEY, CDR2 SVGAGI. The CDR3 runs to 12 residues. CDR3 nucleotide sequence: TGTGCCAGCAGTCCGAGGGGAACCGAGCAGTACTTC. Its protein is CASSPRGTEQYF.

The CDR3 nucleotides are TGTGCCAGCAGTGAAGCTTGGAGGAACACTGAAGCTTTCTTT. It encodes CASSEAWRNTEAFF. The J gene is TRBJ1-1, the V gene TRBV6-1; D is uncertain. V lost 0 bases to trimming and J lost 1 base, with 6 bases between them. CDR1 MNHNS and CDR2 SASEGT come from the germline V gene. This CDR3 is 14 amino acids long.

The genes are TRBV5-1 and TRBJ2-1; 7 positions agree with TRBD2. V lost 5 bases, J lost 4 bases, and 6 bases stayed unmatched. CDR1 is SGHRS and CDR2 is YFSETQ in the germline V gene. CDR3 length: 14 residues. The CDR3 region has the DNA TGCGCCAGCAGTGACAGCGGGATGTACAATGAGCAGTTCTTC. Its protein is CASSDSGMYNEQFF. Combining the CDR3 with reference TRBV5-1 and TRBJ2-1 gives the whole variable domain KAGVTQTPRYLIKTRGQQVTLSCSPISGHRSVSWYQQTPGQGLQFLFEYFSETQRNKGNFPGRFSGRQFSNSRSEMNVSTLELGDSALYLCASSDSGMYNEQFFGPGTRLTVL.

Here the CDR3 reads CASSFDGLSYRTQYF. The DNA of the CDR3 is TGTGCCAGCAGCTTTGATGGGCTAAGTTATCGGACCCAGTACTTC. The J gene is TRBJ2-5, the V gene TRBV7-2; no reliable D call. This CDR3 comprises 15 residues. V was shortened by 3 bases and J by 7 bases, with 18 bases between the two germline ends. Germline values: CDR1 SGHTA, CDR2 FQGNSA.